The T cell receptor beta chain described here comes from a study of beta chain features in type 1 diabetes. Regarding the study as a whole: Moderately but significantly shorter TCRB CDR3s were found in Type 1 diabetes patients in all four CD4+ subsets.

The whole isolated RNA underwent reverse transcription, so sequencing captured expressed TCRB transcripts. For naive, central memory and regulatory T cell samples, reads averaged around 3.5 million. This table comes from immunoSEQ multiplex PCR, and its TCRdb copy is limited to in-frame clones, with some not included. The sample lists a few hundred thousand clones; roughly 13% were seen once. This CDR3 spans 14 amino acids. Germline V gene sequence: CDR1 SGHRS, CDR2 YFSETQ. The ends lost 7 bases at V and 4 bases at J; junction bases unmatched: 10. Details on this clone: Its specificity is not known.

Sorted cells reached over 95% purity in every population. The TCR was taken from a man between 18 and 35 years old in good health. This sequence joins TRBV5-1 and TRBJ2-5; 7 bases are a match to TRBD2. The sequencing input was naive CD4+ T cells from blood. The CDR3: CASSEGTGGETQYF. Written as DNA, the CDR3 is TGCGCCAGCTCTGAGGGAACGGGAGGAGAGACCCAGTACTTC.